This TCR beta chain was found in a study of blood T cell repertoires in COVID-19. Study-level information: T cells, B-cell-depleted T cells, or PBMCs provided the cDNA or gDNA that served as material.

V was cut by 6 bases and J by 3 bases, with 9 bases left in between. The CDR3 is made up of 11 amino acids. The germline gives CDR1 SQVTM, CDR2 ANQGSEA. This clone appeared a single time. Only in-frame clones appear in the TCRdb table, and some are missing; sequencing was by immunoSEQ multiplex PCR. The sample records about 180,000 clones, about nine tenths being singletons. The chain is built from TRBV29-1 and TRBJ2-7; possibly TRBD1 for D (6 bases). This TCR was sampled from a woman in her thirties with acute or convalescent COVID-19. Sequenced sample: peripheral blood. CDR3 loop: CSVATGYEQYF. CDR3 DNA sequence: TGCAGCGTGGCGACAGGCTACGAGCAGTACTTC.